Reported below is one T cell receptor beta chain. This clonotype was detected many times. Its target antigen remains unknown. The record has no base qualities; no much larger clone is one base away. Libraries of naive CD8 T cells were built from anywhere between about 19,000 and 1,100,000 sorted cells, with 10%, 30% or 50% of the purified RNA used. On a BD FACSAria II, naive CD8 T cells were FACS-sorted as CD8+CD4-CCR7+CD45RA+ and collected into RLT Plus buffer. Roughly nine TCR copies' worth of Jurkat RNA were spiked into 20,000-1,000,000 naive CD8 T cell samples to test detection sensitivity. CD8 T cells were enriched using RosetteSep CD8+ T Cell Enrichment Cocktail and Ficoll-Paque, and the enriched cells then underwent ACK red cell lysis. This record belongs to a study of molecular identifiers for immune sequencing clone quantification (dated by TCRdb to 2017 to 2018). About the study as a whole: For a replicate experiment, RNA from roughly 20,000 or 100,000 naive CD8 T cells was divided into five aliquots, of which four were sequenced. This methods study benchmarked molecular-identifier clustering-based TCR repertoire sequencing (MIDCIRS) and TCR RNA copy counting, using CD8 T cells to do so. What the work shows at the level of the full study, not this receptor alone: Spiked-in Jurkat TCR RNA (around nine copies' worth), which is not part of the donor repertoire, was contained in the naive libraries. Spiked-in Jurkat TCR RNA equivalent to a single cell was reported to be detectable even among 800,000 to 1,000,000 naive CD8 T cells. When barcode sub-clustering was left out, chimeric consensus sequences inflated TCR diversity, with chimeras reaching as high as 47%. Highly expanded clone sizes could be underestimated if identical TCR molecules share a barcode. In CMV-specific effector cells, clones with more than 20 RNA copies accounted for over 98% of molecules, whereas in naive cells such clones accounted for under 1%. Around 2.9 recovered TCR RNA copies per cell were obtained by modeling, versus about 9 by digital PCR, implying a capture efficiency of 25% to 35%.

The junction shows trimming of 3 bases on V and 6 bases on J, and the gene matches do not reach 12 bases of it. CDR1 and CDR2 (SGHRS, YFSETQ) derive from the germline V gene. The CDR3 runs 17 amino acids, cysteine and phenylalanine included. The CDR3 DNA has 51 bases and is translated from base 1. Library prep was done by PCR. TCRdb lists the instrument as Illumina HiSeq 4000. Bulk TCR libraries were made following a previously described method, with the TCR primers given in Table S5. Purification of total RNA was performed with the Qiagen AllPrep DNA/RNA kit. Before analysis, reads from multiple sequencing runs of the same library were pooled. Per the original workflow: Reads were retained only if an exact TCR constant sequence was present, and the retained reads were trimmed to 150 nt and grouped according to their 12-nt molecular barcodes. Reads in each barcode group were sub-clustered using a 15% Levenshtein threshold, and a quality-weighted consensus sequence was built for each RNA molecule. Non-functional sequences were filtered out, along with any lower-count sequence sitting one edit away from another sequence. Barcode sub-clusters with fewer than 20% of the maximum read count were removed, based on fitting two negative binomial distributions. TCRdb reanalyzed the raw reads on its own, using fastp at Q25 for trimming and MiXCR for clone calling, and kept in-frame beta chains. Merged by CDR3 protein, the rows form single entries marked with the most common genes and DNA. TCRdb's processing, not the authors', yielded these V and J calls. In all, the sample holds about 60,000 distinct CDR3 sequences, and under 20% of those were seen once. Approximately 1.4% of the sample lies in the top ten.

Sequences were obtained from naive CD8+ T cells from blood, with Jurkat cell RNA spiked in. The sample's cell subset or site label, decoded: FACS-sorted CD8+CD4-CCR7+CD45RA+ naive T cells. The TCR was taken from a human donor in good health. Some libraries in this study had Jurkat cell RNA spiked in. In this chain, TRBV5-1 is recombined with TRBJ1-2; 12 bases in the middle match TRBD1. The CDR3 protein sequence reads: CASSYSFPGQGADGYTF. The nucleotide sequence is TGCGCCAGCAGCTATTCCTTCCCGGGACAGGGGGCGGATGGCTACACCTTC. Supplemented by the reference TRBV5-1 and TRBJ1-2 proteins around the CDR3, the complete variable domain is KAGVTQTPRYLIKTRGQQVTLSCSPISGHRSVSWYQQTPGQGLQFLFEYFSETQRNKGNFPGRFSGRQFSNSRSEMNVSTLELGDSALYLCASSYSFPGQGADGYTFGSGTRLTVV.